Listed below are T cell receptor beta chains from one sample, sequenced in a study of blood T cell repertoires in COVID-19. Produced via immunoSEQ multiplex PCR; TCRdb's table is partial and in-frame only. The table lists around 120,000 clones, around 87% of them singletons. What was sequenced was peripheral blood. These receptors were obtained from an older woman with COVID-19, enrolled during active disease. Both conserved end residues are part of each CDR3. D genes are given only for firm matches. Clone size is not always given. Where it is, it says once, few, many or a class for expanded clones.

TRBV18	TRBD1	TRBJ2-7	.	CASSPPGQAPEQYF	TGTGCCAGCTCACCACCGGGACAGGCCCCTGAGCAGTACTTC
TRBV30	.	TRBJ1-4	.	CAWSVHATNEKLFF	TGTGCCTGGAGTGTACACGCAACTAATGAAAAACTGTTTTTT
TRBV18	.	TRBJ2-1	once	CASSPRRAGMGEQFF	TGTGCCAGCTCACCACGTCGGGCGGGGATGGGTGAGCAGTTCTTC
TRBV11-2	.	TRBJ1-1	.	CASSLTKDTEAFF	TGTGCCAGCAGCTTAACTAAGGACACTGAAGCTTTCTTT
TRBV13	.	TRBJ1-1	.	CASSLGRGTEAFF	TGTGCCAGCAGCTTAGGACGGGGCACTGAAGCTTTCTTT
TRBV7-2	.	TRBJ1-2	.	CASSFGGGEYGYTF	TGTGCCAGCAGCTTCGGTGGGGGGGAATATGGCTACACCTTC
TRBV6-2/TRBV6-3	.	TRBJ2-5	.	CASSYARGAETQYF	TGTGCCAGCAGTTACGCCAGGGGTGCAGAGACCCAGTACTTC
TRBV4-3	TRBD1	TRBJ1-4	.	CASSQDPQGAGEKLFF	TGCGCCAGCAGCCAAGATCCCCAGGGGGCGGGTGAAAAACTGTTTTTT
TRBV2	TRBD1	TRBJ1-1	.	CASKRGRMEAFF	TGTGCCAGCAAAAGGGGGCGAATGGAAGCTTTCTTT
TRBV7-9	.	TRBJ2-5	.	CASSRDTLETQYF	TGTGCCAGCAGCCGGGACACCTTGGAGACCCAGTACTTC
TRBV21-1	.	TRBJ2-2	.	CASSKRRRGQGGTGELFF	TGTGCCAGCAGCAAAAGACGCCGGGGACAGGGCGGAACCGGGGAGCTGTTTTTT
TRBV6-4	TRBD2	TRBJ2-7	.	CASSDETSGWGNEQYF	TGTGCCAGCAGTGACGAGACTAGCGGGTGGGGGAACGAGCAGTACTTC
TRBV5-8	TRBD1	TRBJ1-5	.	CASSLARQGASNQPQHF	TGTGCCAGCAGCTTGGCCCGACAGGGGGCGAGCAATCAGCCCCAGCATTTT
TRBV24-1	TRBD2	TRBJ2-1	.	CARARPRGLAEYNEQFF	TGTGCCCGCGCCAGACCGAGAGGGCTAGCGGAATACAATGAGCAGTTCTTC
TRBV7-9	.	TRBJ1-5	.	CASSLNPVVGVHQPQHF	TGTGCCAGCAGCCTAAACCCGGTGGTCGGGGTGCATCAGCCCCAGCATTTT
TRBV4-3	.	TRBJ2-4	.	CASSQDGLPIKNIQYF	TGCGCCAGCAGCCAAGATGGGCTCCCGATCAAAAACATTCAGTACTTC
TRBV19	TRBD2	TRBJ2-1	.	CASSMGGGHNEQFF	TGTGCCAGTAGTATGGGCGGGGGGCACAATGAGCAGTTCTTC
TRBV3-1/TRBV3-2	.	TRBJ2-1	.	CASSQVTGNNEQFF	TGTGCCAGCAGCCAAGTCACCGGTAACAATGAGCAGTTCTTC
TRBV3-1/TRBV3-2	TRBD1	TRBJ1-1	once	CASSPRQGTEAFF	TGTGCCAGCAGCCCTAGACAGGGGACTGAAGCTTTCTTT
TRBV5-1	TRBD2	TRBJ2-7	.	CASSSQPTSGAMYEQYF	TGCGCCAGCAGCTCCCAACCGACTAGCGGGGCGATGTACGAGCAGTACTTC